This T cell receptor beta chain was obtained from a study of vaccination effects on CD4 cells after COVID-19. On this clone: Its target is not known.

The protocol was immunoSEQ multiplex PCR, while the TCRdb copy is restricted to in-frame clones and leaves out a portion. The sample shows around 67,000 clones, around 81% of them seen only once. The V end lost 5 bases, the J end lost 6 bases, and 20 bases lay between the germline ends. Germline CDR1 and CDR2: SGHTA and FQGTGA. CDR3 size: 16 residues. Antigen-specific CD4+ T cells were expanded with viral peptide pools in the ViraFEST assay before sequencing. The culture ran for 10 days, and then CD4+ T cells were isolated. Participants were given two doses of BNT162b2 or mRNA-1273 vaccine. The clonotype originates from a human donor who received a COVID-19 vaccine. The chain links TRBV7-3 to TRBJ2-1; the D is unclear. The source material was CD4+ T cells from PBMCs cultured with HCoV-229E spike peptides, sampled after COVID-19 vaccination. In DNA, the CDR3 is TGTGCCAGCAGCCCGGTCGGTGGGAATTGGGCCAATGAGCAGTTCTTC. It is translated as CASSPVGGNWANEQFF.